Listed below are T cell receptor beta chains from one sample, sequenced in a study of blood T cell repertoires in COVID-19. Method: immunoSEQ multiplex PCR; TCRdb's copy keeps in-frame clones and lacks some. Here the sample spans fewer than 250,000 clones, roughly 81% being singletons. The sequencing input was peripheral blood. These receptors were taken from a man in his forties with acute or convalescent COVID-19. The CDR3 runs from the conserved cysteine through the conserved F or W. A D gene is named only where the DNA matches it firmly. Size is omitted from some rows. Given values are once, few, many or a class for expanded clones.

NA	TRBV11-2	TRBD1	TRBJ1-2	CASSGRDSWGYTF	TGTGCCAGCAGCGGCCGGGACAGTTGGGGCTACACCTTC
once	TRBV18	NA	TRBJ2-1	CASSPRGGNEQFF	TGTGCCAGCTCACCGAGGGGGGGCAATGAGCAGTTCTTC
NA	TRBV5-1	TRBD1	TRBJ1-1	CASSSDRELGAFF	TGCGCCAGCAGCTCGGACAGGGAACTTGGAGCTTTCTTT
NA	TRBV10-3	TRBD1	TRBJ1-6	CATKGDSLENSPLHF	TGTGCCACCAAAGGGGACAGTCTTGAGAATTCACCCCTCCACTTT
NA	TRBV4-1	TRBD2	TRBJ2-7	CASSQNPSGAPYEQYF	TGCGCCAGCAGCCAAAACCCTAGCGGGGCGCCCTACGAGCAGTACTTC
NA	TRBV16	NA	TRBJ1-2	CASSQSVGQYGYTF	TGTGCCAGCAGCCAATCAGTAGGACAGTATGGCTACACCTTC
NA	TRBV7-3	TRBD1	TRBJ1-1	CASSLGTGDTEAFF	TGTGCCAGCAGCTTGGGGACAGGGGATACTGAAGCTTTCTTT
few	TRBV27	NA	TRBJ1-4	CASNPYGTGNEKLFF	TGTGCCAGCAATCCCTACGGAACGGGTAATGAAAAACTGTTTTTT
NA	TRBV11-1	NA	TRBJ1-2	CASSLARDCLNYGYTF	TGTGCCAGCAGCTTAGCCAGGGACTGCCTTAACTATGGCTACACCTTC
once	TRBV9	TRBD1	TRBJ1-2	CASSANRGPNLNGYTF	TGTGCCAGCAGCGCGAACAGGGGGCCAAACCTTAATGGCTACACCTTC
NA	TRBV28	TRBD1	TRBJ1-5	CASSYRGYSNQPQHF	TGTGCCAGCAGCTACAGGGGGTATAGCAATCAGCCCCAGCATTTT
NA	TRBV13	TRBD1	TRBJ1-4	CASSLRQGTEKLFF	TGTGCCAGCAGCCTTCGACAGGGTACTGAAAAACTGTTTTTT
NA	TRBV30	TRBD1	TRBJ1-1	CAWDRGYGEAFF	TGTGCCTGGGACAGGGGGTATGGTGAAGCTTTCTTT
NA	TRBV7-8	TRBD1	TRBJ1-1	CASSLARTGVNTEAFF	TGTGCCAGCAGCTTAGCTAGGACAGGGGTGAACACTGAAGCTTTCTTT
NA	TRBV19	NA	TRBJ1-4	CASSYPRSNEKLFF	TGTGCCAGTAGTTACCCTCGGTCAAATGAAAAACTGTTTTTT
NA	TRBV11-2	NA	TRBJ1-5	CASSPGRNQPQHF	TGTGCCAGCAGCCCTGGTCGGAATCAGCCCCAGCATTTT
NA	TRBV10-3	TRBD1	TRBJ1-2	CAISESGTGEYGYTF	TGTGCCATCAGTGAGTCAGGGACAGGAGAGTATGGCTACACCTTC
NA	TRBV28	NA	TRBJ1-6	CASIGRSSYNSPLHF	TGTGCCAGCATTGGGAGGAGCTCCTATAATTCACCCCTCCACTTT
NA	TRBV28	TRBD1	TRBJ1-2	CASSPETSEGAGNYGYTF	TGTGCCAGCAGTCCCGAGACCTCTGAGGGGGCGGGTAACTATGGCTACACCTTC
NA	TRBV19	NA	TRBJ1-1	CASSMSSAGAGTEAFF	TGTGCCAGTAGTATGAGTTCCGCGGGGGCAGGCACTGAAGCTTTCTTT
NA	TRBV19	TRBD1	TRBJ2-7	CASSEDRAYEQYF	TGTGCCAGTAGTGAGGACAGGGCTTACGAGCAGTACTTC
NA	TRBV7-3	TRBD1	TRBJ1-2	CASSPQGGSYGYTF	TGTGCCAGCAGCCCCCAGGGGGGAAGCTATGGCTACACCTTC
NA	TRBV28	TRBD1	TRBJ1-5	CASTPQGQGGNQPQHF	TGTGCCAGCACCCCCCAGGGACAGGGAGGCAATCAGCCCCAGCATTTT
few	TRBV9	TRBD1	TRBJ1-1	CASSTGQGMNTEAFF	TGTGCCAGCAGCACCGGACAGGGTATGAACACTGAAGCTTTCTTT
NA	TRBV12-3/TRBV12-4	NA	TRBJ1-2	CASRGGGTYGYTF	TGTGCCAGCAGGGGAGGGGGGACCTATGGCTACACCTTC
NA	TRBV5-1	TRBD1	TRBJ2-7	CASSSDRGNIEQYF	TGCGCCAGCAGCTCGGACAGGGGGAACATCGAGCAGTACTTC
NA	TRBV5-1	TRBD2	TRBJ2-1	CASSFPSGGVHEQFF	TGCGCCAGCAGCTTTCCTAGCGGGGGTGTCCATGAGCAGTTCTTC
few	TRBV4-3	TRBD1	TRBJ2-7	CASSQDLINPGTGGMRQYF	TGCGCCAGCAGCCAAGACCTCATCAACCCGGGGACAGGGGGGATGAGGCAGTACTTC
NA	TRBV28	TRBD2	TRBJ2-1	CASSLWGGTAHRNEQFF	TGTGCCAGCAGTTTATGGGGAGGGACCGCCCACCGCAATGAGCAGTTCTTC
NA	TRBV9	TRBD1	TRBJ2-1	CASSGRGPSYNEQFF	TGTGCCAGCAGCGGCAGGGGGCCCAGCTACAATGAGCAGTTCTTC
NA	TRBV12-3/TRBV12-4	TRBD1	TRBJ1-1	CASRNRGVEAFF	TGTGCCAGCAGGAACAGGGGGGTTGAAGCTTTCTTT
few	TRBV10-2	TRBD1	TRBJ1-1	CASRTTGGTEAFF	TGCGCCAGCAGGACCACAGGGGGGACTGAAGCTTTCTTT
NA	TRBV10-3	NA	TRBJ1-2	CAISQTQDVREGYTF	TGTGCCATCAGCCAAACCCAAGACGTGCGGGAGGGCTACACCTTC
few	TRBV7-8	NA	TRBJ1-2	CASSLAGRSAIGYTF	TGTGCCAGCAGCTTAGCGGGGAGAAGCGCTATTGGCTACACCTTC
once	TRBV10-3	TRBD2	TRBJ2-5	CAAASGGARETQYF	TGTGCCGCCGCTAGCGGGGGGGCCAGGGAGACCCAGTACTTC
NA	TRBV29-1	TRBD1	TRBJ2-7	CSVTTGGSSYEQYF	TGCAGCGTTACGACAGGGGGAAGCTCCTACGAGCAGTACTTC
NA	TRBV20-1	NA	TRBJ1-2	CSASFGQSTSGYTF	TGCAGTGCTAGTTTCGGACAGTCTACGTCTGGCTACACCTTC
NA	TRBV19	TRBD1	TRBJ1-2	CASSDRGNSDGYTF	TGTGCCAGTAGCGACAGGGGGAATAGCGATGGCTACACCTTC
NA	TRBV5-6	TRBD1	TRBJ2-4	CASSLEGDRNIQYF	TGTGCCAGCAGCTTAGAAGGGGACAGAAACATTCAGTACTTC
NA	TRBV6-2/TRBV6-3	TRBD1	TRBJ2-1	CASSRSGTGSFEQFF	TGTGCCAGCAGTAGATCCGGGACAGGGTCCTTTGAGCAGTTCTTC
few	TRBV5-8	TRBD1	TRBJ2-7	CASSFGMRGQGVVQYF	TGTGCCAGCAGCTTCGGAATGAGAGGACAGGGAGTGGTGCAGTACTTC
NA	TRBV2	NA	TRBJ1-5	CASSDRQTYQPQHF	TGTGCCAGCAGTGACAGGCAGACATATCAGCCCCAGCATTTT
NA	TRBV11-3	NA	TRBJ1-1	CASSLRGFDTEAFF	TGTGCCAGCAGCCTCAGAGGGTTTGACACTGAAGCTTTCTTT
NA	TRBV7-2	NA	TRBJ1-2	CASSPPSGGYTF	TGTGCCAGCAGCCCACCCTCGGGGGGCTACACCTTC
once	TRBV5-8	NA	TRBJ2-3	CASSLVVDTQYF	TGTGCCAGCAGCTTGGTAGTAGATACGCAGTATTTT
NA	TRBV5-1	TRBD1	TRBJ2-3	CASSLGQGWGDTQYF	TGCGCCAGCAGCCTAGGACAGGGCTGGGGAGATACGCAGTATTTT
NA	TRBV7-9	NA	TRBJ1-6	CASSFSFTPLHF	TGTGCCAGCAGCTTTAGTTTCACACCCCTCCACTTT
once	TRBV12-3/TRBV12-4	NA	TRBJ2-2	CASKSGTGELFF	TGTGCCAGCAAGTCAGGGACCGGGGAGCTGTTTTTT
once	TRBV5-6	TRBD2	TRBJ2-7	CASNPLAGGSYEQYF	TGTGCCAGCAACCCTCTAGCGGGGGGTTCCTACGAGCAGTACTTC
NA	TRBV6-1	NA	TRBJ1-4	CASSDYSGVATNEKLFF	TGTGCCAGCAGTGACTATTCGGGGGTTGCAACTAATGAAAAACTGTTTTTT
NA	TRBV7-8	TRBD1	TRBJ1-2	CASSPGTGGYGYTF	TGTGCCAGCAGCCCCGGGACAGGGGGCTATGGCTACACCTTC